One and the same sample provided the 5 T cell receptor beta chains below, sequenced in a study of beta chain features in type 1 diabetes. Findings of the study overall: Moderate but significant shortening of TCRB CDR3s was recorded in all four CD4+ subsets from Type 1 diabetes patients.

Since all of the isolated RNA was reverse transcribed, expressed TCRB transcripts were what got sequenced. Sequencing used immunoSEQ multiplex PCR; TCRdb keeps in-frame clones, though not all of them. The repertoire consists of some 190,000 clones, with around 7.9% occurring once and the leading ten covering approximately 0.54%. The antigens these receptors bind are not known. Sample: central memory CD4+ T cells from blood. The receptor source for this set is a man aged 18 to 35 with type 1 diabetes.

This chain links TRBV4-3 with TRBJ2-3, with a possible D match to TRBD1 (5 bases). V lost 2 bases, J lost 2 bases, and 11 bases lay in between. The germline V gene has CDR1 LGHNA and CDR2 YSLEER. This CDR3 spans 15 amino acids. CDR3 bases: TGCGCCAGCAGCCAACGACAGTACTACACAGATACGCAGTATTTT. It specifies CASSQRQYYTDTQYF.

The chain recombines TRBV15 with TRBJ1-2, with 8 bases identical to TRBD1. Germline V gives CDR1 LNHNV, CDR2 YYDKDF (reference sequence). This CDR3 comprises 17 residues. With V trimmed by 1 base and J by 7 bases, 14 bases remained unmatched. The CDR3 spells CATSRGFPDREGSGYTF. The CDR3 DNA reads as TGTGCCACCAGCAGAGGGTTCCCGGACAGGGAAGGGAGTGGCTACACCTTC.

This clone has just a few counts. This chain links TRBV6-6 with TRBJ2-6, with TRBD1 matching over 8 bases. Germline CDR1 MNHNY, CDR2 SVGAGI (reference sequence). CDR3 size: 15 residues. The J segment lost 3 bases and the V segment lost 5 bases, leaving 3 bases of the junction unmatched. For the CDR3, the DNA is TGTGCCAGCAGTCCCAGGGGGCTTGGGGCCAACGTCCTGACTTTC. It translates to CASSPRGLGANVLTF.

The chain carries TRBV25-1 and TRBJ2-7; 9 nucleotides match TRBD1. The germline CDR1 and CDR2 sequences are MGHDK and SYGVNS. The CDR3 covers 14 residues. V gave up 7 bases and J gave up 4 bases; unmatched junction bases: 8. The CDR3 spells CASTRGQGWYEQYF. Here the CDR3 DNA reads TGTGCCAGCACCCGGGGACAGGGTTGGTACGAGCAGTACTTC.

This clone was recorded a few times. The chain joins TRBV27 to TRBJ2-5; TRBD2 matches 13 bases. Germline-derived CDR1 and CDR2 are MNHEY and SMNVEV (reference sequence). The V gene end was trimmed by 4 bases and the J gene end by 4 bases; junction bases not matched to a gene: 12. The CDR3 extends over 18 amino acids. This CDR3 reads CASSSSGTSGTIGETQYF. The CDR3 nucleotides are TGTGCCAGCAGTTCATCCGGGACTAGCGGGACTATAGGAGAGACCCAGTACTTC.